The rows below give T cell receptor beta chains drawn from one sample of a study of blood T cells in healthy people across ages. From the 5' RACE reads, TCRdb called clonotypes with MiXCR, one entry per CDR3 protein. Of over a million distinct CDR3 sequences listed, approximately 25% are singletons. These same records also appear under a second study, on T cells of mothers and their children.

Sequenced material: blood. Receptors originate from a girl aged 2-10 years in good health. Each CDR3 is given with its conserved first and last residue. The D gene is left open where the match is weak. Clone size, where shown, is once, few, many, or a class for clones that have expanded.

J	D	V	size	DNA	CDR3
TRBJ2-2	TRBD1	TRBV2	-	TGTGCCGCGACAGGGGTTGACGGGGAGCTGTTTTTT	CAATGVDGELFF
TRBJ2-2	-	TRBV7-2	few	TGTGCCAGCAGCTTGTGGTCGAACACCGGGGAGCTGTTTTTT	CASSLWSNTGELFF
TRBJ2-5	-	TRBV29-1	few	TGCAGCGTTGATATCGGTTCCTCCTACGAGCAGCACTTC	CSVDIGSSYEQHF
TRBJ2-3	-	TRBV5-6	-	TGTGCCAGCAGCTACTACGAAGGAGATACGCAGTATTTT	CASSYYEGDTQYF
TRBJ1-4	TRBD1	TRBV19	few	TGTGCCAGTACCGGGACAGTCGAAAAACTGTTTTTT	CASTGTVEKLFF
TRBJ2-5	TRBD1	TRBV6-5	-	TGTGCCAGCAGTGCGACAGGGAAGACCCAGTACTTC	CASSATGKTQYF
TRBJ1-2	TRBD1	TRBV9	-	TGTGCCAGCAGCTTCTTAGGACAGGGAGGCTACACCTTC	CASSFLGQGGYTF
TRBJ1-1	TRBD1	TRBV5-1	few	TGCGCCAGCAGCTCTGACAGGGATCTGAACACTGAAGCTTTCTTT	CASSSDRDLNTEAFF
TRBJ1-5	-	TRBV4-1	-	TGCGCCAGCAGCCTCTCCGGGACTTCGGTAAATCAGCCCCAGCATTTT	CASSLSGTSVNQPQHF
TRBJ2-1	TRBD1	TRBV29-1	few	TGCAGCGTTGATTACTGGCAGGGGGCGGTCGATGAGCAGTTCTTC	CSVDYWQGAVDEQFF
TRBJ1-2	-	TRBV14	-	TGTGCCAGCAGCCCGGTCTACAGGGATGGCTACACCTTC	CASSPVYRDGYTF
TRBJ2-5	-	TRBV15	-	TGTGCCACCAGCAGTAATCGAATCAATGCGGGAAGCAAGACCCAGTACTTC	CATSSNRINAGSKTQYF
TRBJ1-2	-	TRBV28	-	TGTGCCAGCAGTTCAGTGCACGCGGACTATGGCTACACCTTC	CASSSVHADYGYTF
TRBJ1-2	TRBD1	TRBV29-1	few	TGCAGCGTCGAGACAGGGGGGACGTGGGGCTACACCTTC	CSVETGGTWGYTF
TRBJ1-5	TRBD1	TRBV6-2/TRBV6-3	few	TGTGCCAGCAGTTACCCTCGGGGACAGGGGCTAACTCTTAGCAATCAGCCCCAGCATTTT	CASSYPRGQGLTLSNQPQHF
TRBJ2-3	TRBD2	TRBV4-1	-	TGCGCCAGCAACCAAGATGGGCTAGCGGGGACAGATACGCAGTATTTT	CASNQDGLAGTDTQYF